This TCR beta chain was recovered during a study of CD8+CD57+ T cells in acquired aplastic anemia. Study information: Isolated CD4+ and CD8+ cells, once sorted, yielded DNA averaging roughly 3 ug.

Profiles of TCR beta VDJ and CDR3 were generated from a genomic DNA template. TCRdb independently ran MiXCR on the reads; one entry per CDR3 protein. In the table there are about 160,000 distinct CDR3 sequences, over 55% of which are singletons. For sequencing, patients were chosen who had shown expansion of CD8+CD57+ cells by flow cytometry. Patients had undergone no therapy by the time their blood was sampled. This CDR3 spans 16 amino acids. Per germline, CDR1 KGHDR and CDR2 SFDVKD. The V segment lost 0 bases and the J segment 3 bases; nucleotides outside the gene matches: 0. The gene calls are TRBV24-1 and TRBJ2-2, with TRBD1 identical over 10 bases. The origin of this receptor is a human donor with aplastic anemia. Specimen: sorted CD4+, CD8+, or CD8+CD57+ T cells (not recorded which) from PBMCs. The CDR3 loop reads CATSDLGTGDTGELFF. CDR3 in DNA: TGTGCCACCAGTGATTTGGGGACAGGGGACACCGGGGAGCTGTTTTTT.